The 28 T cell receptor beta chains listed next were all sequenced from one sample in a study of T cell changes during pregnancy in multiple sclerosis. The assay was immunoSEQ multiplex PCR, and TCRdb's table has in-frame clones only and misses some. The sample lists about 80,000 clones, about 91% occurring once. The source was peripheral blood, collected before pregnancy. The receptors derive from a female donor with multiple sclerosis, enrolled in a pregnancy study.

J is TRBJ2-3 and V is TRBV6-5; a possible D gene is TRBD2 (5 bases). Between the trimmed V and J ends, which lost 4 bases and 2 bases, there was a span of 16 bases. From germline, CDR1 is MNHEY and CDR2 SVGAGI. This CDR3 is built from 16 residues. In nucleotides, the CDR3 is TGTGCCAGCAGTTTGGGCCTAGCTCAATCCACAGATACGCAGTATTTT. The encoded protein is CASSLGLAQSTDTQYF.

CDR3: CASSLGTSRTDTQYF. DNA for the CDR3: TGTGCCAGCAGTCTCGGGACTAGCCGCACAGATACGCAGTATTTT. The chain is built from TRBV6-5 and TRBJ2-3; TRBD2 aligns across 9 bases. From germline, CDR1 is MNHEY and CDR2 SVGAGI. Unmatched junction bases numbered 4, after V lost 5 bases and J lost 1 base. CDR3 length: 15 amino acids.

This clone appeared once. The chain couples TRBV7-9 to TRBJ1-2; 11 bases map to TRBD1. The CDR3 sequence is 15 residues long. CDR1 and CDR2 (germline): SEHNR, FQNEAQ (reference sequence). Losses at the gene ends were 6 bases for V and 5 bases for J; bases not matched to a gene: 8. The CDR3 DNA reads as TGTGCCAGCAGATCCTCCGGGACAGGGGGATATGGCTACACCTTC. It yields the protein CASRSSGTGGYGYTF.

The chain carries TRBV29-1 and TRBJ1-2; 7 nucleotides match TRBD1. The CDR3 covers 15 residues. V shed 4 bases, J shed 5 bases, and the junction held 13 bases outside the gene matches. In germline, CDR1 is SQVTM, CDR2 ANQGSEA. The CDR3 nucleotides read TGCAGCGTTGCACTAAATGCCATGACAGGGTATGGCTACACCTTC. It specifies CSVALNAMTGYGYTF.

The CDR3 DNA reads as TGTGCCAGCAGCCAAGTTCTAGCGGGAGAGGGCAATGAGCAGTTCTTC. This sequence encodes CASSQVLAGEGNEQFF. The chain uses TRBV4-2 and TRBJ2-1, with 10 bases lining up with TRBD2. The CDR3 contains 16 residues. Germline CDR1 reads LGHNA; CDR2 reads YNFKEQ. The J segment lost 6 bases and the V segment lost 1 base, leaving 6 bases of the junction unmatched.

V usage is TRBV27 and J usage is TRBJ2-7; D is possibly TRBD1 (5 bases). In germline, CDR1 is MNHEY, CDR2 SMNVEV (reference sequence). The CDR3 totals 15 residues. V was shortened by 2 bases and J by 0 bases, with 11 bases between the two germline ends. CDR3 sequence: CASSLGAASSYEQYF. The CDR3 region has the DNA TGTGCCAGCAGTTTAGGGGCAGCTAGCTCCTACGAGCAGTACTTC.

The V and J genes are TRBV7-2 and TRBJ2-7; D might be TRBD1 (6 bases). CDR1 is SGHTA and CDR2 is FQGNSA in the germline V gene. The CDR3 spans 19 residues. Trimming took 2 bases from V and 3 from J, leaving 26 bases between them. CDR3 residues: CASSLYLGASQLSNYEQYF. The CDR3 DNA is TGTGCCAGCAGCTTATATCTGGGGGCTAGCCAATTAAGCAACTACGAGCAGTACTTC.

The chain recombines TRBV28 with TRBJ2-7, with D perhaps matching TRBD1 (6 bases). Germline V gene data show CDR1 as MDHEN and CDR2 as SYDVKM. CDR3 length: 14 residues. With 5 bases removed from V and 1 base from J, the gap between germline ends came to 12 bases. The CDR3 DNA follows: TGTGCCAGCAGTCATCGGGACAATTCCTACGAGCAGTACTTC. Encoded protein: CASSHRDNSYEQYF.

V usage is TRBV28 and J usage is TRBJ1-5; a weak D match, TRBD1 (6 bases). CDR1 and CDR2 (germline): MDHEN, SYDVKM. The germline V and J ends were trimmed by 6 bases and 4 bases, with 13 bases remaining between them. This CDR3 has 14 residues. In DNA form, the CDR3 reads TGTGCCAGCAGCCGCAGGGGAAGGAATCAGCCCCAGCATTTT. It encodes CASSRRGRNQPQHF.

The chain recombines TRBV27 with TRBJ1-5; TRBD1 agrees at 7 bases. J lost 0 bases, V lost 6 bases, and 17 bases had no gene match. This CDR3 spans 19 amino acids. Germline-derived CDR1 and CDR2 are MNHEY and SMNVEV (reference sequence). The CDR3 sequence is CASRDLRGQKVYSNQPQHF. The CDR3 nucleotides are TGTGCCAGCAGAGATTTAAGGGGACAGAAGGTTTATAGCAATCAGCCCCAGCATTTT.

The chain couples TRBV10-3 to TRBJ2-7, with D perhaps TRBD1 (6 bases). The CDR3 has 14 amino acids. Germline-derived CDR1 and CDR2 are ENHRY and SYGVKD. V lost 6 bases and J lost 5, with 17 bases in between. CDR3 DNA sequence: TGTGCCATCAGCTTTTCGACAGGCTCAGACGAGCAGTACTTC. Translation gives CAISFSTGSDEQYF.

CDR3 sequence: CASSPRSEGTDTQYF. In DNA form, the CDR3 reads TGTGCCAGCAGCCCAAGGAGCGAGGGCACAGATACGCAGTATTTT. V and J are TRBV13 and TRBJ2-3; D is uncertain. Germline CDR1 and CDR2: PRHDT and FYEKMQ (reference sequence). CDR3 length: 15 residues. Trimming left V 5 bases short and J 1 base short, with 13 bases between.

This chain uses TRBV27 with TRBJ2-7, with D possibly being TRBD2 (6 bases). Germline V gives CDR1 MNHEY, CDR2 SMNVEV (reference sequence). The length of the CDR3 is 14 residues. Trimming took 3 bases from V and 3 from J, leaving 12 bases between them. Here the CDR3 reads CASSLAGRGYEQYF. The CDR3 DNA sequence: TGTGCCAGCAGTTTGGCGGGACGCGGCTACGAGCAGTACTTC.

The chain links TRBV5-1 to TRBJ1-1; TRBD1 aligns across 8 bases. The CDR3 is made up of 15 amino acids. Germline assignment: CDR1 SGHRS and CDR2 YFSETQ. J gave up 6 bases and V 0 bases, and 7 bases lay outside the gene matches. CDR3 sequence: CASSLAGGAWAEAFF. The CDR3 coding sequence is TGCGCCAGCAGCTTGGCAGGGGGCGCTTGGGCTGAAGCTTTCTTT.

The rearrangement joins TRBV6-1 to TRBJ2-7; 7 bases fit TRBD2. Looked up from germline, CDR1 is MNHNS and CDR2 is SASEGT. The CDR3 length is 14 residues. The V gene end was trimmed by 7 bases and the J gene end by 3 bases; junction bases not matched to a gene: 9. The DNA of the CDR3 is TGTGCCAGCACCTCTAGTGGCGGGAGCTACGAGCAGTACTTC. Translating gives CASTSSGGSYEQYF.

This clone has only one observation. This sequence joins TRBV4-1 and TRBJ2-1; D is unresolved. There are 17 residues in the CDR3. In germline, CDR1 is MGHRA, CDR2 YSYEKL. Deletions cut 0 bases from V and 0 bases from J, with 12 bases between. CDR3 region: CASSQDRFERSYNEQFF. The CDR3 DNA reads as TGCGCCAGCAGCCAAGATCGGTTCGAACGCTCCTACAATGAGCAGTTCTTC.

This sequence joins TRBV11-3 and TRBJ2-1; no clear D. Trimming left V 2 bases short and J 8 bases short, with 10 bases between. The CDR3 extends over 13 amino acids. Per germline, CDR1 SGHNT and CDR2 YENEEA. CDR3 DNA sequence: TGTGCCAGCAGCTTATGGGTGGGCTATGAGCAGTTCTTC. This sequence encodes CASSLWVGYEQFF.

The chain has TRBV18 and TRBJ1-2; a possible D gene is TRBD1 (5 bases). Germline V gene lookup returns CDR1 KGHSH and CDR2 LQKENI. V was shortened by 2 bases and J by 2 bases, with 12 bases between the two germline ends. The CDR3 sequence is 15 residues long. Written as DNA, the CDR3 is TGTGCCAGCTCACCAGGGGGGAACAGAAACTATGGCTACACCTTC. Its protein is CASSPGGNRNYGYTF.

The chain combines TRBV5-1 with TRBJ2-2; D may be TRBD1 (6 bases). CDR1 SGHRS and CDR2 YFSETQ come from the germline V gene. The CDR3 sequence is 14 residues long. With 3 bases removed from V and 1 base from J, the gap between germline ends came to 7 bases. CDR3 amino acids: CASSYRENTGELFF. The CDR3 DNA is TGCGCCAGCAGCTACAGGGAGAACACCGGGGAGCTGTTTTTT.

The chain carries TRBV27 and TRBJ1-2; D unclear. The CDR3 is 13 residues long. Germline V gives CDR1 MNHEY, CDR2 SMNVEV (reference sequence). V was pared by 0 bases and J by 3 bases, with 5 bases between. The CDR3 loop reads CASSLSGDYGYTF. CDR3 sequence (DNA): TGTGCCAGCAGTTTATCCGGGGACTATGGCTACACCTTC.

The rearrangement joins TRBV7-9 to TRBJ2-7; 10 positions agree with TRBD1. This CDR3 is built from 16 residues. In germline, CDR1 is SEHNR, CDR2 FQNEAQ (reference sequence). V was pared by 4 bases and J by 2 bases, with 8 bases of the junction left unmatched. Here the CDR3 DNA reads TGTGCCAGCAGCTACGACCCCGGACAGGGGGCCTACGAGCAGTACTTC. Protein: CASSYDPGQGAYEQYF. Full variable domain (remainder filled in from reference TRBV7-9 and TRBJ2-7): DTGVSQNPRHKITKRGQNVTFRCDPISEHNRLYWYRQTLGQGPEFLTYFQNEAQLEKSRLLSDRFSAERPKGSFSTLEIQRTEQGDSAMYLCASSYDPGQGAYEQYFGPGTRLTVT.

V usage is TRBV19 and J usage is TRBJ1-1; D gene unclear. Germline loops: CDR1 LNHDA, CDR2 SQIVND (reference sequence). The length of the CDR3 is 13 residues. The V end was cut by 3 bases, the J end by 1 base, with 6 bases between. For the CDR3, the DNA is TGTGCCAGTAGTATGGGAGAGAACACTGAAGCTTTCTTT. Translated, it gives CASSMGENTEAFF. Drawing the rest from reference TRBV19 and TRBJ1-1, the complete variable domain is DGGITQSPKYLFRKEGQNVTLSCEQNLNHDAMYWYRQDPGQGLRLIYYSQIVNDFQKGDIAEGYSVSREKKESFPLTVTSAQKNPTAFYLCASSMGENTEAFFGQGTRLTVV.

The chain combines TRBV28 with TRBJ1-5; D may be TRBD1 (6 bases). Per germline, CDR1 MDHEN and CDR2 SYDVKM. The CDR3 runs to 15 residues. V lost 2 bases and J lost 4, with 12 bases in between. CDR3 sequence reads: CASSLGGMRNQPQHF. CDR3 nucleotides: TGTGCCAGCAGTTTAGGGGGCATGAGAAATCAGCCCCAGCATTTT. The whole variable domain, remainder taken from reference TRBV28 and TRBJ1-5, is DVKVTQSSRYLVKRTGEKVFLECVQDMDHENMFWYRQDPGLGLRLIYFSYDVKMKEKGDIPEGYSVSREKKERFSLILESASTNQTSMYLCASSLGGMRNQPQHFGDGTRLSIL.

The V call is TRBV7-9, the J call TRBJ2-6; D is perhaps TRBD1 (7 bases). Germline CDR1 and CDR2: SEHNR and FQNEAQ (reference sequence). CDR3 size: 17 residues. Trimming stripped 4 bases from V and 2 bases from J, with 15 bases between. This CDR3 reads CASSSVGGGTGANVLTF. CDR3 nucleotides: TGTGCCAGCAGCTCCGTTGGAGGGGGCACTGGGGCCAACGTCCTGACTTTC.

V usage is TRBV10-2 and J usage is TRBJ2-7; D perhaps matches TRBD2 (6 bases). CDR1 is WSHSY, CDR2 SAAADI, per germline. With 7 bases removed from V and 7 bases from J, the gap between germline ends came to 20 bases. CDR3 length equals 14 residues. CDR3 residues: CASTQAGQAGEQYF. The CDR3 coding sequence is TGCGCCAGCACTCAGGCAGGGCAGGCGGGGGAGCAGTACTTC.

The chain employs TRBV9 and TRBJ1-1; D not resolved. The CDR3 totals 15 residues. The V end lost 0 bases, the J end lost 0 bases, and 9 bases lay between the germline ends. CDR1 and CDR2 (germline): SGDLS, YYNGEE. The CDR3 nucleotides read TGTGCCAGCAGCGTAGATTCAGATTTGAACACTGAAGCTTTCTTT. The encoded protein is CASSVDSDLNTEAFF.

V usage is TRBV4-1 and J usage is TRBJ2-3, with TRBD2 identical over 8 bases. The length of the CDR3 is 17 residues. V gave up 0 bases and J gave up 5 bases; unmatched junction bases: 10. The germline gives CDR1 MGHRA, CDR2 YSYEKL. DNA for the CDR3: TGCGCCAGCAGCCAAGATCTCCCAGCGGGAGCGAAAGATACGCAGTATTTT. It translates to CASSQDLPAGAKDTQYF.

The rearrangement joins TRBV7-2 to TRBJ2-7, with D possibly being TRBD2 (5 bases). This CDR3 region has 15 residues. Germline CDR1 is SGHTA and CDR2 is FQGNSA. V was shortened by 1 base and J by 6 bases, with 16 bases between the two germline ends. Here the CDR3 reads CASSLVVGVMGEQYF. The DNA of the CDR3 is TGTGCCAGCAGCTTAGTGGTGGGAGTAATGGGCGAGCAGTACTTC. The variable domain in full, completed from reference TRBV7-2 and TRBJ2-7, reads GAGVSQSPSNKVTEKGKDVELRCDPISGHTALYWYRQSLGQGLEFLIYFQGNSAPDKSGLPSDRFSAERTGGSVSTLTIQRTQQEDSAVYLCASSLVVGVMGEQYFGPGTRLTVT.